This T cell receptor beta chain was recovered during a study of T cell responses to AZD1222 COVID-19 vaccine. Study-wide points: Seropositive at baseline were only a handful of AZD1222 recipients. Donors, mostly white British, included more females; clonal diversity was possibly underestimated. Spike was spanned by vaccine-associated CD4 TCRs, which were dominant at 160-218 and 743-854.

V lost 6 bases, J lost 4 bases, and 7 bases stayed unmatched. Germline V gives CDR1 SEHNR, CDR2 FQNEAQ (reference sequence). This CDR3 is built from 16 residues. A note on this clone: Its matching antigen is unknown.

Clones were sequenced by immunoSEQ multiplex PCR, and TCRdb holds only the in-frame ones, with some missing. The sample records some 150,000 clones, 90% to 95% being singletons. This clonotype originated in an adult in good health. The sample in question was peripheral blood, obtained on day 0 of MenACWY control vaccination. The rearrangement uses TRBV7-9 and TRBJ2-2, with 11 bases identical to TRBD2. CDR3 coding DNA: TGTGCCAGCAGAGCGACTAGCGGGACTTTCACCGGGGAGCTGTTTTTT. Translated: CASRATSGTFTGELFF.